Shown below are 16 T cell receptor beta chains from a single sample sequenced in a study of monozygotic twins with inflammatory bowel disease. From its re-call of the 5' RACE reads, TCRdb lists each CDR3 protein once, without DNA. The sample table sets out about 160,000 distinct CDR3 sequences. The sequencing input was blood. All receptors come from a human donor with ulcerative colitis or Crohn's disease, or a healthy co-twin of an affected twin (not recorded which).

This rearrangement joins TRBV21-1 to TRBJ2-7; TCRdb proposes TRBD2, but this gene call is untestable without DNA. TRBV21-1 is described as a pseudogene. CDR3 size: 16 residues. CDR3 sequence: CASSKVRALYSYEQYF.

This rearrangement joins TRBV10-3 to TRBJ2-5; the D gene TCRdb calls, TRBD2, cannot be checked with no DNA. Germline lookup yields CDR1 ENHRY and CDR2 SYGVKD. This CDR3 contains 15 residues. The CDR3 reads CAISAGEDGRETQYF.

The chain combines TRBV20-1 with TRBJ2-5; no DNA is available, so the TRBD2 call from TCRdb remains unchecked. The CDR3 totals 14 residues. Looked up from germline, CDR1 is DFQATT and CDR2 is SNEGSKA (reference sequence). The CDR3 loop reads CSASRAGGPGTQYF.

This sequence joins TRBV11-2 and TRBJ2-2; without DNA, the TCRdb call of TRBD2 cannot be checked. The CDR3 loop spans 12 amino acids. In germline, CDR1 is SGHAT, CDR2 FQNNGV. CDR3 protein: CAGRELAGELFF.

The chain has TRBV9 and TRBJ2-7; the D gene TCRdb calls, TRBD1, cannot be checked with no DNA. This CDR3 spans 16 amino acids. Germline values: CDR1 SGDLS, CDR2 YYNGEE. CDR3 amino acids: CASSVPLTGVPHEQYF. Full variable domain (rest looked up from reference TRBV9 and TRBJ2-7): DSGVTQTPKHLITATGQRVTLRCSPRSGDLSVYWYQQSLDQGLQFLIQYYNGEERAKGNILERFSAQQFPDLHSELNLSSLELGDSALYFCASSVPLTGVPHEQYFGPGTRLTVT.

V gene TRBV14 combines with J gene TRBJ1-6; the TCRdb call, TRBD1, lacks DNA for checking. Germline CDR1 is SGHDN and CDR2 is FVKESK. CDR3 length: 13 amino acids. The CDR3 loop reads CASSPYRDSPLHF.

V usage is TRBV7-8 and J usage is TRBJ2-1. The CDR3 extends over 12 amino acids. Germline CDR1 reads SGHVS; CDR2 reads FQNEAQ. The CDR3 sequence: CASSLGTNEQFF.

The gene calls are TRBV18 and TRBJ2-6. Germline CDR1 and CDR2: KGHSH and LQKENI. The CDR3 contains 14 residues. This CDR3 is CASSRNSGANVLTF.

The V gene is TRBV4-3, the J gene TRBJ2-3. CDR1 LGHNA and CDR2 YSLEER come from the germline V gene. CDR3 length: 14 amino acids. The CDR3: CASSHSVHDDTQYF.

The chain recombines TRBV20-1 with TRBJ2-1. Germline CDR1 and CDR2: DFQATT and SNEGSKA (reference sequence). This CDR3 region has 16 residues. CDR3 amino acids: CSARDIGGSSYNEQFF.

This chain connects TRBV4-3 to TRBJ2-1. Germline V gene data show CDR1 as LGHNA and CDR2 as YSLEER. The CDR3 is 15 residues long. CDR3 residues: CASSQDRTRSHEQFF.

CDR3 amino acids: CASSAEPGQLNNEQFF. The chain carries TRBV5-1 and TRBJ2-1; as DNA is missing, the TRBD1 call by TCRdb cannot be tested. The germline V gene encodes CDR1 SGHRS and CDR2 YFSETQ. This CDR3 spans 16 amino acids.

The chain uses TRBV7-3 and TRBJ2-4; TCRdb's assignment of TRBD1 cannot be checked, as there is no DNA. The germline V gene has CDR1 SGHTA and CDR2 FQGTGA. The CDR3 contains 15 residues. The CDR3 here is CASSFAGPPGDIQYF. Using reference TRBV7-3 and TRBJ2-4 for the parts outside the CDR3, the full variable domain is GAGVSQTPSNKVTEKGKYVELRCDPISGHTALYWYRQSLGQGPEFLIYFQGTGAADDSGLPNDRFFAVRPEGSVSTLKIQRTERGDSAVYLCASSFAGPPGDIQYFGAGTRLSVL.

The chain uses TRBV5-6 and TRBJ1-6; TCRdb selects TRBD1, and the lack of DNA leaves this call unchecked. CDR1 and CDR2 from the germline V gene are SGHDT and YYEEEE. This CDR3 contains 14 residues. The CDR3 loop is CASSVRDGYSPLHF.

The rearrangement uses TRBV7-8 and TRBJ2-5; TCRdb outputs TRBD2, but without DNA this stays unchecked. The CDR3 extends over 14 amino acids. Germline V CDR1 and CDR2: SGHVS, FQNEAQ. The CDR3 sequence: CASTGTSRWETQYF.

The V and J genes are TRBV12-3 or TRBV12-4 and TRBJ2-2. The CDR3 consists of 12 residues. The CDR3 here is CASRSNTGELFF.